The clone carrying this T cell receptor (beta chain) was found once. The data were obtained in a study of blood T cell repertoires in COVID-19. Across the whole study: Samples of COVID-19 (acute and convalescent) were obtained from the United States, Italy and Spain. Sources were T cells, B-cell-depleted T cells, or PBMCs; the material itself was cDNA or gDNA.

Study processing details: Using reference gene primer amplification, nucleated cell counts were estimated. Profiled with immunoSEQ multiplex PCR; TCRdb holds only in-frame clones, not every one. V and J calls and clone size are copied from that table; D and trimming were computed from the DNA. Counted here are 200,000 to 250,000 clones, roughly 80% occurring once; the ten biggest clones make up approximately 9.1%. Trimming removed 5 bases from V and 4 bases from J, with 18 bases in between. Per the germline V gene, CDR1 is LNHDA and CDR2 is SQIVND (reference sequence). There are 17 residues in the CDR3.

This clonotype was sampled from an elderly man with acute or convalescent COVID-19. V usage is TRBV19 and J usage is TRBJ2-6; no clear D. The source material was peripheral blood. The CDR3 loop is CASSLYRLTGGANVLTF. For the CDR3, the DNA is TGTGCCAGTAGTCTCTATCGGTTGACTGGGGGGGCCAACGTCCTGACTTTC. The entire variable domain, with the rest obtained from reference TRBV19 and TRBJ2-6, is as follows: DGGITQSPKYLFRKEGQNVTLSCEQNLNHDAMYWYRQDPGQGLRLIYYSQIVNDFQKGDIAEGYSVSREKKESFPLTVTSAQKNPTAFYLCASSLYRLTGGANVLTFGAGSRLTVL.